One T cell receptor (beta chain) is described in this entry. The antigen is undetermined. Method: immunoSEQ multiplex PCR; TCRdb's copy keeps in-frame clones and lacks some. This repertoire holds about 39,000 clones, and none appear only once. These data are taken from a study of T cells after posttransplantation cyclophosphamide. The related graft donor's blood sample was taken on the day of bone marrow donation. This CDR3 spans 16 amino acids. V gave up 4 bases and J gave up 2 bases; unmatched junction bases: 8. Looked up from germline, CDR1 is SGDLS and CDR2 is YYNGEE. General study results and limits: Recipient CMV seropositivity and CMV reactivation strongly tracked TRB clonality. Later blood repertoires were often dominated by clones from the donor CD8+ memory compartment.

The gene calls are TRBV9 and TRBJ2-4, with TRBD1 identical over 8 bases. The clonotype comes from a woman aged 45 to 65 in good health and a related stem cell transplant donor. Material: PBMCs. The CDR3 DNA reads TGTGCCAGCAGCCCTGTCCAGGGGGCATCCAAAAACATTCAGTACTTC. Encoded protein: CASSPVQGASKNIQYF.